A selection of T cell receptor beta chains follows, all from one sample in a study of T cells in Graves' hyperthyroidism and ophthalmopathy. One entry per CDR3 protein, called by TCRdb with MiXCR from the multiplex PCR reads. The repertoire holds over 250,000 distinct CDR3 sequences, less than 30% seen once, with about 30% in the top ten. Sequenced sample: blood. The origin of the receptors is a man aged 35-49 years with Graves' hyperthyroidism that later progressed to Graves' ophthalmopathy. The CDR3 runs from the conserved cysteine through the conserved F or W. The order of the fields is V gene, clone size, CDR3 length, J gene, D gene, CDR3 protein, CDR3 DNA. A D gene is named only where the DNA matches it firmly. A clone size is listed for some rows: how often the clone was seen (once, few, many), or a class if it is expanded.

TRBV5-1	many	15	TRBJ2-5	-	CASSASSRTQETQYF	TGCGCCAGCAGCGCCAGCAGTCGGACCCAAGAGACCCAGTACTTC
TRBV6-2/TRBV6-3	few	16	TRBJ1-1	-	CASSYPTRTLNTEAFF	TGTGCCAGCAGTTATCCGACCCGAACCTTGAACACTGAAGCTTTCTTT
TRBV6-1	-	14	TRBJ1-6	-	CASLRSLYDSPLHF	TGTGCCAGTTTGAGAAGTTTGTATGATTCACCCCTCCACTTT
TRBV19	-	15	TRBJ2-3	TRBD1	CASSMGQGGFDTQYF	TGTGCCAGTAGTATGGGACAGGGAGGCTTCGATACGCAGTATTTT
TRBV6-1	many	17	TRBJ2-2	TRBD2	CASSEEGLAGPGGELFF	TGTGCCAGCAGTGAAGAGGGACTAGCGGGTCCAGGTGGGGAGCTGTTTTTT
TRBV6-1	-	14	TRBJ1-1	-	CASSPPQQGTEAFF	TGTGCCAGCAGTCCGCCCCAACAGGGTACTGAAGCTTTCTTT
TRBV28	many	13	TRBJ1-2	-	CASSFPAGTGYTF	TGTGCCAGCAGTTTTCCCGCAGGGACTGGCTACACCTTC
TRBV20-1	-	14	TRBJ2-2	-	CSAPSDGAVGELFF	TGCAGTGCCCCCTCCGATGGGGCTGTCGGGGAGCTGTTTTTT
TRBV11-3	-	14	TRBJ1-2	-	CASSPGQRIYGYTF	TGTGCCAGCAGCCCAGGACAGAGGATCTATGGCTACACCTTC
TRBV15	many	17	TRBJ2-7	TRBD2	CATSRDVAAGGLYEQYF	TGTGCCACCAGCAGAGATGTTGCCGCGGGAGGGCTGTACGAGCAGTACTTC
TRBV19	many	17	TRBJ2-4	-	CASRPGGQLLAKNIQYF	TGTGCCAGTAGACCGGGGGGACAGTTGTTAGCCAAAAACATTCAGTACTTC
TRBV5-1	-	15	TRBJ2-7	TRBD2	CASRPTSGSLYEQYF	TGCGCCAGCAGACCGACTAGCGGGAGTCTTTACGAGCAGTACTTC
TRBV25-1	many	15	TRBJ2-2	TRBD1	CASQRGGASPGELFF	TGTGCCAGCCAAAGAGGGGGCGCAAGTCCCGGGGAGCTGTTTTTT
TRBV28	many	11	TRBJ1-2	TRBD1	CASGTAHGYTF	TGTGCCAGTGGGACAGCACATGGCTACACCTTC
TRBV20-1	many	12	TRBJ1-6	TRBD1	CSAERQGETLHF	TGCAGTGCGGAGCGACAGGGTGAAACCCTCCACTTT
TRBV10-3	many	14	TRBJ1-2	-	CAISESQRGYGYTF	TGTGCCATCAGTGAGTCGCAGAGAGGCTATGGCTACACCTTC
TRBV12-3/TRBV12-4	-	13	TRBJ2-5	TRBD2	CASTPGLAETQYF	TGTGCCAGCACTCCGGGACTAGCAGAGACCCAGTACTTC
TRBV6-4	-	15	TRBJ1-3	-	CASSNVRGFGNTIYF	TGTGCCAGCAGTAACGTCAGAGGTTTTGGAAACACCATATATTTT
TRBV6-2/TRBV6-3	many	15	TRBJ1-5	TRBD1	CASSTPTGDSQPQHF	TGTGCCAGCAGTACCCCGACAGGGGACAGCCAGCCCCAGCATTTT
TRBV7-2	many	15	TRBJ1-5	TRBD1	CASSLARGQGQPQHF	TGTGCCAGCAGCTTAGCCAGGGGGCAGGGTCAGCCCCAGCATTTT
TRBV20-1	many	13	TRBJ1-2	-	CSARAWDSNGYTF	TGCAGTGCTAGAGCGTGGGATTCAAATGGCTACACCTTC
TRBV5-5	-	16	TRBJ1-2	TRBD1	CASSTRPDRLTYGYTF	TGTGCCAGCAGCACTAGACCGGACAGGTTAACGTATGGCTACACCTTC